This T cell receptor (beta chain) originates from a study of blood T cell repertoires in COVID-19. The assay was immunoSEQ multiplex PCR, and TCRdb's table has in-frame clones only and misses some. The table records about 190,000 clones, about 88% of them present only once. The CDR3 contains 16 residues. Germline-derived CDR1 and CDR2 are SQVTM and ANQGSEA. V was clipped by 6 bases and J by 9 bases, with 27 bases between them. The sequence derives from a man aged 30 to 39 with acute or convalescent COVID-19. Specimen: peripheral blood. The chain is built from TRBV29-1 and TRBJ2-1, with D perhaps TRBD1 (6 bases). The CDR3 loop is CSVPPGTGLHFGEQFF. In DNA, the CDR3 is TGCAGCGTCCCCCCCGGCACAGGGCTCCACTTTGGTGAGCAGTTCTTC.